These 20 T cell receptor beta chains came from one sample sequenced in a study of T cells in Graves' hyperthyroidism and ophthalmopathy (dated by TCRdb to the late 2010s). Libraries were made using multiplex PCR. Sequenced using an Illumina HiSeq 2000. The TCR beta CDR3 regions were amplified from the RNA transcripts. For the first round of RT-PCR on the TCR CDR3, the HTBI primer set was used together with the Qiagen OneStep RT-PCR kit. TCRdb passed the public sequencing reads through fastp at Q25 and MiXCR, retaining productive beta sequences. Rows with one shared CDR3 protein collapse into an entry with the most common genes and DNA. Within this sample are around 570,000 distinct CDR3 sequences, with less than 20% of them counted one time only. The top ten hold 40% to 50% of the sample. Sequencing was done on a sample of blood. These receptors were collected from a man aged 35 to 55 with Graves' ophthalmopathy.

This clonotype was counted only a few times. A read error may account for a junction end that differs from germline. The chain combines TRBV7-7 with TRBJ2-2; no firm D call. CDR1 is SSHAT, CDR2 FNYEAQ, per germline (reference sequence). The CDR3 has 12 amino acids. CDR3 sequence: CASSSENGELFF. CDR3 in DNA: TGTGCTAGCAGCTCCGAGAACGGGGAGCTGTTTTTT.

As concerns this clonotype: This sequence may be a read error, since a much larger clone differs from it by one base. The V gene is TRBV7-3, the J gene TRBJ2-3; a weak D match, TRBD2 (5 bases). The CDR3 contains 14 residues. Trimming stripped 5 bases from V and 6 bases from J, with 15 bases between. Looked up from germline, CDR1 is SGHTA and CDR2 is FQGTGA. The CDR3 protein is CASSASGGGDTQYF. The CDR3 DNA sequence: TGTGCCAGCAGCGCGAGCGGCGGCGGGGATACGCAGTATTTT.

To note about this clonotype: One end of the junction does not line up with germline, which may come from a read error. The chain joins TRBV10-3 to TRBJ1-5, with D uncertain. Germline loops: CDR1 ENHRY, CDR2 SYGVKD. The CDR3 is 13 residues long. The CDR3 sequence is CTISEGRVQPQHF. The CDR3 coding sequence is TGTACCATCAGTGAGGGCCGGGTGCAGCCCCAGCATTTT.

A word on this clonotype: This could be a read error, since a much larger clone is one nucleotide away. The V and J genes are TRBV30 and TRBJ1-5; possible D gene TRBD1, 5 bases. The CDR3 is made up of 16 amino acids. CDR1 is GTSNPN, CDR2 SVGIG, per germline (reference sequence). This chain's CDR3 is CARSVPGATSNQPQHF. DNA of the CDR3: TGTGCCCGGAGTGTCCCTGGGGCCACCAGCAATCAGCCCCAGCATTTT. Looking up the rest from reference TRBV30 and TRBJ1-5 gives the full variable domain: SQTIHQWPATLVQPVGSPLSLECTVEGTSNPNLYWYRQAAGRGLQLLFYSVGIGQISSEVPQNLSASRPQDRQFILSSKKLLLSDSGFYLCARSVPGATSNQPQHFGDGTRLSIL.

The gene calls are TRBV7-2 and TRBJ2-4; the match to TRBD2 covers 14 bases. Germline V gene sequence: CDR1 SGHTA, CDR2 FQGNSA. CDR3 length equals 22 residues. Germline trimming cut 1 base from V and 0 bases from J; bases unmatched to any gene: 14. For the CDR3, the DNA is TGTGCCAGCAGCTTAGAGGGACTAGCGGGAGCCGCCTCGGGCCTAGCCAAAAACATTCAGTACTTC. This codes for CASSLEGLAGAASGLAKNIQYF.

This clonotype showed up many times. V is TRBV28 and J is TRBJ2-5; either TRBD1 or TRBD2 may fit D (5 bases each). The CDR3 has 15 amino acids. The V end lost 1 base, the J end lost 3 bases, and 12 bases lay between the germline ends. Germline V gene lookup returns CDR1 MDHEN and CDR2 SYDVKM. Here the CDR3 DNA reads TGTGCCAGCAGTTTATTGGGGGTCGGGGAAGAGACCCAGTACTTC. It encodes CASSLLGVGEETQYF.

Details on this clonotype: This sequence may be a read error, since a much larger clone differs from it by one base. The CDR3 loop is CASSSQEGSGNTMYF. CDR3 sequence (DNA): TGTGCCAGCTCAAGTCAGGAGGGCTCTGGAAACACCATGTATTTT. The chain is built from TRBV18 and TRBJ1-3, with D hard to call. Germline values: CDR1 KGHSH, CDR2 LQKENI. The length of the CDR3 is 15 residues.

This clonotype was found a few times. The chain is built from TRBV7-2 and TRBJ1-5, with a weak D call TRBD1 (6 bases). In germline, CDR1 is SGHTA, CDR2 FQGNSA. The V and J ends lost 5 bases and 6 bases respectively, with 14 bases between them. There are 14 residues in the CDR3. DNA for the CDR3: TGTGCCAGCAGCAAGGGGGGGGGCGGTCAGCCCCAGCATTTT. Protein product: CASSKGGGGQPQHF.

This sequence joins TRBV15 and TRBJ1-1; the match to TRBD1 covers 9 bases. The CDR3 consists of 15 residues. J was trimmed by 4 bases and V by 1 base; bases with no gene match: 4. The germline V gene has CDR1 LNHNV and CDR2 YYDKDF (reference sequence). Written as DNA, the CDR3 is TGTGCCACCAGCAGAGCGACAGGGGGGGGCACTGAAGCTTTCTTT. This codes for CATSRATGGGTEAFF. The complete variable domain, with remaining parts taken from reference TRBV15 and TRBJ1-1, reads DAMVIQNPRYQVTQFGKPVTLSCSQTLNHNVMYWYQQKSSQAPKLLFHYYDKDFNNEADTPDNFQSRRPNTSFCFLDIRSPGLGDTAMYLCATSRATGGGTEAFFGQGTRLTVV.

The rearrangement joins TRBV3-1 to TRBJ1-6; D call uncertain. CDR3 length: 17 amino acids. The germline gives CDR1 LGHDT, CDR2 YNNKEL (reference sequence). Trimming removed 6 bases at V and 0 bases at J, with 15 bases between. CDR3 region: CASSQVQESSYNSPLHF. For the CDR3, the DNA is TGTGCCAGCAGTCAGGTGCAGGAGAGCTCCTATAATTCACCCCTCCACTTT.

This clonotype was seen at least ten times. An end of the junction differs from the germline gene, which may be a read error. The CDR3 region has the DNA TGTGCTAGCAGCTTAGTGACAGAACCGTATGGCTACACCTTC. Its translation is CASSLVTEPYGYTF. The rearrangement links TRBV7-7 to TRBJ1-2, with D possibly TRBD1 on 5 matching bases. CDR3 size: 14 residues. CDR1 and CDR2 (germline): SSHAT, FNYEAQ (reference sequence).

Ten or more counts support this clonotype. The chain uses TRBV12-3 or TRBV12-4 and TRBJ1-5; no definite D call. The V and J ends lost 1 base and 6 bases respectively, with 7 bases between them. The CDR3 extends over 13 amino acids. DNA of the CDR3: TGTGCCAGCAGTTTAGGGATAGCTCAGCCCCAGCATTTT. It is translated as CASSLGIAQPQHF.

V is TRBV19 and J is TRBJ2-3, with 9 positions matching TRBD2. The CDR3 covers 15 residues. Trimming at V came to 1 base and at J to 5 bases, leaving 4 bases not matched to a gene. Looked up from germline, CDR1 is LNHDA and CDR2 is SQIVND (reference sequence). CDR3 nucleotides: TGTGCCAGTAGTATAGGTAGCGGGAGAGGAGATACGCAGTATTTT. Translated: CASSIGSGRGDTQYF.

Details on this clonotype: A read error may produce the germline difference seen at one junction end. The V and J genes are TRBV7-9 and TRBJ2-5; TRBD2 matches at 9 bases. Germline CDR1 reads SEHNR; CDR2 reads FQNEAQ (reference sequence). This CDR3 spans 14 amino acids. The CDR3 coding sequence is TGTGCCAGCAGCCTAGCGGGACTGTTAGAGACCCAGTACTTC. Translating it yields CASSLAGLLETQYF.

This clonotype came up many times. This chain connects TRBV20-1 to TRBJ2-7; 9 bases agree with TRBD1. CDR1 and CDR2 (germline): DFQATT, SNEGSKA (reference sequence). The CDR3 has 14 residues. Losses at the gene ends were 3 bases for V and 0 bases for J; bases not matched to a gene: 3. CDR3 sequence (DNA): TGCAGTGCTAGGCAGACAGGGGGCTCCTACGAGCAGTACTTC. It specifies CSARQTGGSYEQYF.

This clonotype was observed a handful of times. The chain combines TRBV20-1 with TRBJ2-3, with 10 bases fitting TRBD2. The CDR3 has 14 amino acids. Germline V gene data show CDR1 as DFQATT and CDR2 as SNEGSKA (reference sequence). Trimming took 5 bases from V and 3 from J; bases not matched to a gene: 5. The CDR3 sequence is CSAQTGLATDTQYF. Written as DNA, the CDR3 is TGCAGTGCTCAAACGGGACTAGCGACAGATACGCAGTATTTT.

This clonotype was counted at least ten times. The gene calls are TRBV30 and TRBJ2-1; possible D gene TRBD1, 5 bases. Trimming took off 4 bases at V and 6 bases at J, with 13 bases between the two ends. The CDR3 contains 13 residues. Looked up from germline, CDR1 is GTSNPN and CDR2 is SVGIG (reference sequence). The CDR3 DNA reads as TGTGCCTGGACGCAGGGTTTTGGCAATGAGCAGTTCTTC. Residues: CAWTQGFGNEQFF.

The chain carries TRBV27 and TRBJ1-5, with D perhaps TRBD1 (5 bases). CDR3 size: 15 residues. CDR1 is MNHEY and CDR2 is SMNVEV in the germline V gene (reference sequence). V lost 7 bases to trimming and J lost 0 bases, with 13 bases between them. CDR3 residues: CASNDRRYSNQPQHF. In nucleotides, the CDR3 is TGTGCCAGCAACGACAGACGGTATAGCAATCAGCCCCAGCATTTT.

This clonotype was recorded at least ten times. J is TRBJ2-1 and V is TRBV2; 7 bases are shared with TRBD2. With V trimmed by 6 bases and J by 7 bases, 9 bases remained unmatched. The CDR3 length is 14 residues. CDR1 is SNHLY, CDR2 FYNNEI, per germline. CDR3 coding DNA: TGTGCCAGCAGAGCCCCTGGGGGGGAGAATGAGCAGTTCTTC. Its translation: CASRAPGGENEQFF. The variable domain in full, completed from reference TRBV2 and TRBJ2-1, reads EPEVTQTPSHQVTQMGQEVILRCVPISNHLYFYWYRQILGQKVEFLVSFYNNEISEKSEIFDDQFSVERPDGSNFTLKIRSTKLEDSAMYFCASRAPGGENEQFFGPGTRLTVL.

This clonotype was recorded a few times. The chain couples TRBV6-6 to TRBJ1-2; no clear D. The CDR3 consists of 14 residues. Deletions cut 2 bases from V and 5 bases from J, with 12 bases between. CDR1 MNHNY and CDR2 SVGAGI come from the germline V gene (reference sequence). CDR3 protein: CASSYLPQRYGYTF. For the CDR3, the DNA is TGTGCCAGCAGTTACCTTCCTCAGCGATATGGCTACACCTTC.